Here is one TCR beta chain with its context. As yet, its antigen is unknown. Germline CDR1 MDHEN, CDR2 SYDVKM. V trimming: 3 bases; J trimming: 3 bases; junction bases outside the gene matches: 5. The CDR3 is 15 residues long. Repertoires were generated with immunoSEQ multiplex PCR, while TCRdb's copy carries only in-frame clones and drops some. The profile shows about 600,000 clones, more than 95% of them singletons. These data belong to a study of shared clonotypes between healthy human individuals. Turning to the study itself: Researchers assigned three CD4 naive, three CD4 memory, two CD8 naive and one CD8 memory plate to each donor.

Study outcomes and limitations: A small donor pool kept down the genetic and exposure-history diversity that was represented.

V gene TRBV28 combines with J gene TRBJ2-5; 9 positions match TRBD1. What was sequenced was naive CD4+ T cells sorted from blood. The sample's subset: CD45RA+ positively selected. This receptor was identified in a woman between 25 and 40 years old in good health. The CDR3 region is CASSLGGTGKETQYF. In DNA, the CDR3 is TGTGCCAGCAGTTTGGGGGGGACAGGGAAAGAGACCCAGTACTTC. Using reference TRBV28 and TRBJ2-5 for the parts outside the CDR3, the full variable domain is DVKVTQSSRYLVKRTGEKVFLECVQDMDHENMFWYRQDPGLGLRLIYFSYDVKMKEKGDIPEGYSVSREKKERFSLILESASTNQTSMYLCASSLGGTGKETQYFGPGTRLLVL.